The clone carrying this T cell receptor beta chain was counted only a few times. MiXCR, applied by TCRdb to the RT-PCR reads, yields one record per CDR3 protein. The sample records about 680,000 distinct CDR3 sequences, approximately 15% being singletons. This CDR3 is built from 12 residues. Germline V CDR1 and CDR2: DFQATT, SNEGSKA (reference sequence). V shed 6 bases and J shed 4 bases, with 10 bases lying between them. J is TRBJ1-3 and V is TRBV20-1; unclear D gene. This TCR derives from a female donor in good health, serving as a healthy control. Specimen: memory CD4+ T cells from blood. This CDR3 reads CSARLAGNTIYF. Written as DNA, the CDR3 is TGCAGTGCCCGACTGGCGGGAAACACCATATATTTT.